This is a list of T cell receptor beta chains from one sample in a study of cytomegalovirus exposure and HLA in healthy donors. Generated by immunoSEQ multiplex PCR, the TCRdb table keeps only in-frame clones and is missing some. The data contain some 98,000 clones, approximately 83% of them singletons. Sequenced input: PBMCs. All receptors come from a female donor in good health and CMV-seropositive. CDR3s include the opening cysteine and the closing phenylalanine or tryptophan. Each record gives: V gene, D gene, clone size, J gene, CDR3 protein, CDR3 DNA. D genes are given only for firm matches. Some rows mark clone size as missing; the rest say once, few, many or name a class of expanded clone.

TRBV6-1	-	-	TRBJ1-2	CASIQDYGYTF	TGTGCCAGCATACAGGACTATGGCTACACCTTC
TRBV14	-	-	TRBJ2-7	CASSQVSGSQQYF	TGTGCCAGCAGCCAAGTTTCAGGTTCTCAGCAGTACTTC
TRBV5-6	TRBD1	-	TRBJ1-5	CASSLSGTGSNQPQHF	TGTGCCAGCAGCTTATCCGGGACAGGGTCCAATCAGCCCCAGCATTTT
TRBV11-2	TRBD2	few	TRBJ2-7	CASSLSGLGYEQYF	TGTGCCAGCAGCTTGTCAGGACTAGGCTACGAGCAGTACTTC
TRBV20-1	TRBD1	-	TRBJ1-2	CSARDRAGYTF	TGCAGTGCTCGGGACAGGGCCGGCTACACCTTC
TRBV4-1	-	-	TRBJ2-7	CASSQELARDYEQYF	TGCGCCAGCAGCCAAGAGTTGGCGAGGGATTACGAGCAGTACTTC
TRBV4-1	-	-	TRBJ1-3	CASSQGPGGNTIYF	TGCGCCAGCAGCCAAGGTCCAGGGGGAAACACCATATATTTT
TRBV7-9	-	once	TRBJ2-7	CASSLPQSHEQYF	TGTGCCAGCAGCTTACCCCAAAGCCACGAGCAGTACTTC
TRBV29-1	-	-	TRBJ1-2	CSVVGANYGYTF	TGCAGCGTTGTCGGGGCTAACTATGGCTACACCTTC
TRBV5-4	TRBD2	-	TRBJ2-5	CASSLSLAGGLQETQYF	TGTGCCAGCAGCTTGAGTCTAGCGGGGGGCCTCCAAGAGACCCAGTACTTC
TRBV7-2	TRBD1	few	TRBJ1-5	CASSLDATGAQPQHF	TGTGCCAGCAGCTTAGACGCGACAGGGGCTCAGCCCCAGCATTTT
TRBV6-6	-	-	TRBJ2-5	CASRKQGPETQYF	TGTGCCAGCCGGAAACAGGGCCCAGAGACCCAGTACTTC
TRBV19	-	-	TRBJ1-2	CASSMTDEAGYTF	TGTGCCAGTAGTATGACGGATGAGGCTGGCTACACCTTC
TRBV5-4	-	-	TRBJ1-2	CASSFRGWYGYTF	TGTGCCAGCAGCTTTAGGGGGTGGTATGGCTACACCTTC
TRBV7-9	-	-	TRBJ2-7	CASSSDITYEQYF	TGTGCCAGCAGCTCCGACATAACCTACGAGCAGTACTTC
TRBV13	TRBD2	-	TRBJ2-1	CASSLIPGGPYNEQFF	TGTGCCAGCAGCTTAATCCCGGGAGGACCCTACAATGAGCAGTTCTTC
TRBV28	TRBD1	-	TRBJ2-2	CASSPKDRARGTGELFF	TGTGCCAGCAGTCCGAAGGACAGGGCGAGAGGCACCGGGGAGCTGTTTTTT
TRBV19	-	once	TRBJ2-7	CASSIGGRQGIYEQYF	TGTGCCAGTAGTATAGGTGGGAGGCAAGGTATCTACGAGCAGTACTTC
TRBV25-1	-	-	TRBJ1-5	CASSEAGRNQPQHF	TGTGCCAGCAGTGAGGCAGGGCGGAATCAGCCCCAGCATTTT
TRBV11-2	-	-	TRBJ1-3	CASSSAGGTGNTIYF	TGTGCCAGCAGCTCCGCGGGGGGGACTGGAAACACCATATATTTT
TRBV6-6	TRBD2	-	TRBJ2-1	CAKVSGGNNEQFF	TGTGCCAAGGTGTCGGGGGGGAACAATGAGCAGTTCTTC
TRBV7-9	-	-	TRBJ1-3	CASSVYRDGAGNTIYF	TGTGCCAGCAGCGTCTACAGGGATGGGGCTGGAAACACCATATATTTT
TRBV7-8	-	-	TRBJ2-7	CASSLAGTGLKHYEQYF	TGTGCCAGCAGCTTAGCCGGGACGGGACTTAAGCACTACGAGCAGTACTTC